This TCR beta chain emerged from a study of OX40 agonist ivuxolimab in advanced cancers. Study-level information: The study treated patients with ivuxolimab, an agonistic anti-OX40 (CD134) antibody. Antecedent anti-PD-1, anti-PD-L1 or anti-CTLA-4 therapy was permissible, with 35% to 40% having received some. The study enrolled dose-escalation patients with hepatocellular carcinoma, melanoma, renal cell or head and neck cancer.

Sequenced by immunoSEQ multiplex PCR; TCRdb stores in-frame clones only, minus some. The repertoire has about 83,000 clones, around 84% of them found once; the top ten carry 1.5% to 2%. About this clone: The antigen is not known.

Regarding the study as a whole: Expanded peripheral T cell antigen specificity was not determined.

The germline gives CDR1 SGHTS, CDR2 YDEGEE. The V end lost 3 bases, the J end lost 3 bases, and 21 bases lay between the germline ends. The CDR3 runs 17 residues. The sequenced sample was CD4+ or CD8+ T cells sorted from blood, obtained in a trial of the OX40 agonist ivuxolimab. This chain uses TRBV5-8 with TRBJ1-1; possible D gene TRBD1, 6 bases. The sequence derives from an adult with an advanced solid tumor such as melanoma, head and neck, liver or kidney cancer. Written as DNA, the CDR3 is TGTGCCAGCAGCTCACCCTGGCGGGGGCCGAGGGACACTGAAGCTTTCTTT. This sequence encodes CASSSPWRGPRDTEAFF.